Described below is a single TCR beta chain sequence and its context. Its antigen is as yet unknown. In germline, CDR1 is SEHNR, CDR2 FQNEAQ (reference sequence). The ends were cut back, 6 bases at V and 5 bases at J, with 13 bases in the middle. The CDR3 consists of 13 residues. The protocol was immunoSEQ multiplex PCR, while the TCRdb copy is restricted to in-frame clones and leaves out a portion. In the table there are roughly 9,000 clones, about three fifths of which are singletons. The entry originates in a study of radiation and T cells in renal cell carcinoma. Study-wide results and limits: Top 100 clonotypes averaged approximately 54% in irradiated versus around 45% in nephrectomy-only tumors.

Documented treatment: 15 Gy SBRT to primary tumor, nephrectomy 4 weeks later. This renal cell carcinoma was of the clear cell type. The sequences come from tumor tissue, collected from a patient whose treatment included radiotherapy and nephrectomy. The chain is built from TRBV7-9 and TRBJ1-2; D gene uncertain. The TCR originated in a man aged 60 to 69 with renal cell carcinoma. The CDR3 is CASSPGRAYGYTF. CDR3 DNA sequence: TGTGCCAGCAGTCCGGGCCGAGCGTATGGCTACACCTTC.